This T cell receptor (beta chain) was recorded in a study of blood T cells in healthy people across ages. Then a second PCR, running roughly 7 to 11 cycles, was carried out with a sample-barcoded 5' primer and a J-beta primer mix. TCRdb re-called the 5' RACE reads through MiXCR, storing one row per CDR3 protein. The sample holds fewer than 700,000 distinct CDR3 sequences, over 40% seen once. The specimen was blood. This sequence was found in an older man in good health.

The CDR3 DNA is TGTGCCAGCAGTTACTCGAGTGGGTATTCCGATACGCAGTATTTT. Its translation: CASSYSSGYSDTQYF. J is TRBJ2-3 and V is TRBV6-5; no reliable D call. Germline values: CDR1 MNHEY, CDR2 SVGAGI. Trimming removed 0 bases from V and 6 bases from J, with 13 bases in between. This CDR3 is 15 amino acids long.